The source of this TCR beta chain is a study of T-cell memory formation after mild COVID-19 (dated by TCRdb to about 2021). With respect to the entire study: Most TCR sequence clusters were specific to one of the two donors. T-cell clones expanding and contracting after mild COVID-19 in a couple of donors were tracked by longitudinal TCRalpha and TCRbeta repertoire sequencing. The cohort was made up of two young adult volunteers, one female and one male, who were previously healthy. The full study reports these points: SARS-CoV-2 specificity of the second-wave clones peaking on day 37 was not confirmed. Balanced CD4/CD8 phenotypes were observed for clones contracting from day 15 to 85, whereas a bias towards CD4+ was observed for a second wave of clones expanding from day 15 to 37. Contracting CD4+ clones were found mainly in CM and EM memory subsets, while CD8+ clones were enriched in EMRA. Only a couple of mild cases were covered in the study, and larger cohorts including severe cases with pre-infection samples were considered necessary. Some responding clones were found in pre-infection memory, which suggests that pre-existing cross-reactive memory T cells took part in the SARS-CoV-2 response.

Measured from the cysteine to the phenylalanine, the CDR3 is 13 residues long. Only the CDR3 DNA is retained, 39 bases long and in frame from the first base. The junction shows trimming of 6 bases on V and 1 base on J, plus 4 bases between the germline ends. CDR1 LNHNV and CDR2 YYDKDF were looked up in the germline V gene (reference sequence). This clonotype was detected a few times. Which antigen it targets is not known. There are no base qualities to consult, and no much larger clone falls within one base. The sequencing machine was an Illumina NovaSeq 6000. Using 5'RACE with constant-segment primers, TCRalpha and TCRbeta cDNA libraries were constructed, with sample barcodes and unique molecular identifiers added in the process. Trizol reagent was used to extract RNA from every sample. Library amplification was performed in two PCR steps, and a second sample barcode and Illumina TruSeq adapters were introduced in the second step. Sequencing of the libraries was done on an Illumina NovaSeq, producing 2 x 150 bp paired-end reads. On the authors' methods: Demultiplexing of reads and collapsing into UMI-guided consensus sequences were performed with migec v1.2.7. Using mixcr v2.1.11, UMI consensuses were aligned to TRA and TRB V and J templates and then assembled into clonotypes. A clonotype was counted as expanded or contracted only when both edgeR and NoisET called the clonotype significant, with the noise models trained on biological replicates. For edgeR calls, a false discovery rate-adjusted p below 0.01 and a log2 fold-change threshold of 1 were applied. As an exploratory analysis of dynamics, PCA with hierarchical clustering was applied to max-normalized trajectories of the 1000 most abundant clonotypes. Separately sequenced CD4+ and CD8+ repertoires were used to assign a CD4 or CD8 phenotype to each responding clone. TCRdb applied fastp at Q25 and MiXCR to the public reads, then kept only in-frame beta chains. Merged by CDR3 protein, the rows form single entries marked with the most common genes and DNA. These V and J calls derive from TCRdb rather than the authors' analysis. The sample records 150,000 to 200,000 distinct CDR3 sequences, about 28% of which are singletons. The ten largest clones add up to approximately 12% of the sample.

Ficoll-Paque density gradient centrifugation was used to isolate PBMCs. The receptor chain draws on TRBV15 and TRBJ2-6; the D segment cannot be called with confidence. Source material: PBMCs or a T cell subset sorted from them (not recorded which). The sequence was obtained from an adult woman who had mild COVID-19 (a few samples of this study predate the infection). The sample titles of this study are shuffled in the database, so cell type and time point are left out; the donor was told from shared clones. The CDR3 is CATRISGANVLTF. The DNA is as follows: TGTGCCACCAGAATTTCTGGGGCCAACGTCCTGACTTTC. Reference TRBV15 and TRBJ2-6 genes cover what lies past the CDR3, so the full variable domain is DAMVIQNPRYQVTQFGKPVTLSCSQTLNHNVMYWYQQKSSQAPKLLFHYYDKDFNNEADTPDNFQSRRPNTSFCFLDIRSPGLGDTAMYLCATRISGANVLTFGAGSRLTVL.